The 3 T cell receptor beta chains presented below share a single source sample, sequenced in a study of cytomegalovirus exposure and HLA in healthy donors (dated by TCRdb to about 2017). The method behind the library was the immunoSEQ multiplex PCR assay. A mixture of 60 forward primers for TCR Vbeta segments and 13 reverse primers for TCR Jbeta segments was used in the multiplex PCR. What TCRdb holds here is the immuneACCESS table cut down to in-frame rearrangements. Part of the clones is not present; checked against another copy, under half of the missing clones reflect an unresolved V gene, and the others are unexplained. The sample profile shows roughly 200,000 clones; 75% to 85% of them were found once. Roughly 15% of the sample comes from the top ten. Sequencing input: PBMCs. These receptors were taken from a woman aged 30 to 39 in good health and CMV-seropositive.

CDR3 residues: CASTHHVGGAETQYF. CDR3 nucleotide sequence: TGTGCCAGCACTCATCACGTCGGGGGGGCAGAGACCCAGTACTTC. The chain employs TRBV28 and TRBJ2-5; 8 nucleotides match TRBD2. The CDR3 runs to 15 residues. V dropped 7 bases and J dropped 4; count of bases not matched to a gene: 11. In germline, CDR1 is MDHEN, CDR2 SYDVKM.

The V gene is TRBV19, the J gene TRBJ2-7; 10 nucleotides agree with TRBD1. The J segment lost 1 base and the V segment lost 7 bases, leaving 4 bases of the junction unmatched. CDR3 length equals 14 residues. Per the germline V gene, CDR1 is LNHDA and CDR2 is SQIVND (reference sequence). In DNA form, the CDR3 reads TGTGCCAGTACCGGGACAGGGGATTCCTACGAGCAGTACTTC. Residues: CASTGTGDSYEQYF.

The V gene is TRBV19, the J gene TRBJ1-5, with D hard to call. The CDR3 extends over 18 amino acids. The ends were cut back, 2 bases at V and 0 bases at J, with 17 bases in the middle. Per germline, CDR1 LNHDA and CDR2 SQIVND (reference sequence). CDR3 nucleotide sequence: TGTGCCAGTAGTATACGTTCGGGAATTCGCGTTAGCAATCAGCCCCAGCATTTT. It yields the protein CASSIRSGIRVSNQPQHF.